Presented here are 32 T cell receptor beta chains from one specimen sequenced in a study of early T cells in non-severe SARS-CoV-2 infection. TCRdb itself ran the 5' RACE reads through MiXCR, one entry per CDR3 protein. The sample lists tens of thousands of distinct CDR3 sequences; roughly 10% were seen once. The specimen comprised whole blood, sampled at baseline. The receptors here all came from an adult who was a healthcare worker with PCR-confirmed SARS-CoV-2 infection or an uninfected control (not recorded which).

This clonotype was picked up many times. Here the CDR3 DNA reads TGCGCCAGCAGTGAGGAACAGGGACCCTACAATGAGCAGTTCTTC. Amino acids: CASSEEQGPYNEQFF. V gene TRBV10-2 combines with J gene TRBJ2-1, with a possible D match to TRBD1 (6 bases). The CDR3 is 15 amino acids. CDR1 is WSHSY, CDR2 SAAADI, per germline. V dropped 2 bases and J dropped 2 bases, with 10 bases sitting between them.

This chain joins TRBV28 and TRBJ1-2, with D perhaps matching TRBD1 (5 bases). This CDR3 is 14 amino acids long. Germline V gives CDR1 MDHEN, CDR2 SYDVKM. Trimming took off 3 bases at V and 3 bases at J, with 11 bases between the two ends. The CDR3 nucleotides are TGTGCCAGCAGTTTGGTGGGGCTTGACTATGGCTACACCTTC. It yields the protein CASSLVGLDYGYTF.

This clonotype was seen many times. This chain's CDR3 is CAWRQTATEAFF. CDR3 nucleotides: TGTGCCTGGAGACAGACGGCCACTGAAGCTTTCTTT. The rearrangement links TRBV30 to TRBJ1-1; D gene uncertain. The CDR3 is made up of 12 amino acids. V was trimmed by 3 bases and J by 4 bases, leaving 9 bases between them. Germline V gives CDR1 GTSNPN, CDR2 SVGIG (reference sequence).

Only a few counts were recorded for this clonotype. The rearrangement links TRBV6-2 or TRBV6-3 to TRBJ1-6; no clear D. This CDR3 contains 12 residues. The V gene lost 6 bases and the J gene lost 10 bases, with 10 bases spanning the gap. Germline V gene sequence: CDR1 MNHEY, CDR2 SVGEGT. The CDR3 coding sequence is TGTGCCAGCAGGAGTCAGACCTCACCCCTCCACTTT. Translated: CASRSQTSPLHF.

The chain couples TRBV18 to TRBJ1-2; weak D call: TRBD1 (5 bases). Between the trimmed V and J ends, which lost 1 base and 8 bases, there was a span of 23 bases. The germline V gene encodes CDR1 KGHSH and CDR2 LQKENI. CDR3 length: 17 amino acids. CDR3 residues: CASSPQEAGMKSRGYTF. The CDR3 nucleotides are TGTGCCAGCTCACCACAGGAGGCAGGGATGAAAAGTCGAGGCTACACCTTC.

This clonotype came up many times. This chain links TRBV11-2 with TRBJ1-1; 7 bases are shared with TRBD1. CDR3 size: 18 residues. Per the germline V gene, CDR1 is SGHAT and CDR2 is FQNNGV. V trimming: 6 bases; J trimming: 7 bases; junction bases outside the gene matches: 23. The CDR3 DNA reads as TGTGCCAGCAGTCATTGGAAAACCCCGGGACAGAAAATTGGTGAAGCTTTCTTT. Translating it yields CASSHWKTPGQKIGEAFF. Filled out from reference TRBV11-2 and TRBJ1-1, the complete variable domain reads EAGVAQSPRYKIIEKRQSVAFWCNPISGHATLYWYQQILGQGPKLLIQFQNNGVVDDSQLPKDRFSAERLKGVDSTLKIQPAKLEDSAVYLCASSHWKTPGQKIGEAFFGQGTRLTVV.

This clonotype has only a few counts. V usage is TRBV12-3 or TRBV12-4 and J usage is TRBJ2-1; D may be TRBD2 (6 bases). V was pared by 3 bases and J by 4 bases, with 10 bases between. The CDR3 runs 14 residues. CDR3 nucleotide sequence: TGTGCCAGCAGTTTCCAGCGGGTTTACAATGAGCAGTTCTTC. Translated, it gives CASSFQRVYNEQFF.

This clonotype was picked up a small number of times. The J gene is TRBJ1-2, the V gene TRBV5-1; 7 nucleotides agree with TRBD1. The germline V gene has CDR1 SGHRS and CDR2 YFSETQ. V shed 0 bases and J 7 bases; nucleotides not matched to a gene: 9. This CDR3 region has 15 residues. The CDR3 protein is CASSLEPDRAGGYTF. The DNA for the CDR3 is TGCGCCAGCAGCTTGGAACCTGACAGGGCTGGTGGCTACACCTTC.

This clonotype was seen only a few times. The V and J genes are TRBV14 and TRBJ1-6; D perhaps matches TRBD1 (5 bases). The germline CDR1 and CDR2 sequences are SGHDN and FVKESK. This CDR3 is built from 15 residues. The V gene lost 0 bases and the J gene lost 10 bases, with 13 bases spanning the gap. The CDR3 nucleotides read TGTGCCAGCAGCCAAGACTGGACATCTTGGTCACCCCTCCACTTT. Residues: CASSQDWTSWSPLHF.

This clonotype was found many times. The chain employs TRBV11-2 and TRBJ2-1; no firm D call. V was pared by 8 bases and J by 5 bases, with 7 bases between. This CDR3 spans 11 amino acids. CDR1 SGHAT and CDR2 FQNNGV come from the germline V gene. The CDR3 sequence: CASAENNEQFF. CDR3 DNA: TGTGCCAGCGCGGAGAACAATGAGCAGTTCTTC.

This clonotype showed up just once. The chain uses TRBV2 and TRBJ2-3, with 14 nucleotides matching TRBD2. The CDR3 runs 16 residues. In germline, CDR1 is SNHLY, CDR2 FYNNEI. V was pared by 7 bases and J by 4 bases, with 7 bases of the junction left unmatched. The CDR3 nucleotides read TGTGCCAGCACCCCGACTAGCGGGGGGGGAGCAGATACGCAGTATTTT. Translation: CASTPTSGGGADTQYF.

The chain is built from TRBV4-3 and TRBJ2-6, with D possibly called TRBD1 or TRBD2 (5 bases each). V lost 3 bases and J 0 bases, leaving 12 bases between the germline ends. The CDR3 length is 17 residues. Germline V gene data show CDR1 as LGHNA and CDR2 as YSLEER. CDR3 nucleotides: TGCGCCAGCAGCCAGGGGGTTACTGACTCTGGGGCCAACGTCCTGACTTTC. This translates into CASSQGVTDSGANVLTF.

This clonotype came up many times. V gene TRBV29-1 combines with J gene TRBJ1-5; D may be TRBD1 (6 bases). Deletions cut 4 bases from V and 6 bases from J, with 10 bases between. CDR3 length: 12 residues. Germline-derived CDR1 and CDR2 are SQVTM and ANQGSEA. The CDR3 protein is CSVGTDGQPQHF. CDR3 sequence (DNA): TGCAGCGTTGGGACAGACGGTCAGCCCCAGCATTTT.

In this sample, this clonotype turned up many times. The chain carries TRBV7-9 and TRBJ1-1; D might be TRBD1 (5 bases). V dropped 1 base and J dropped 11 bases, with 11 bases sitting between them. The V gene's germline CDR1 is SEHNR and CDR2 FQNEAQ (reference sequence). The CDR3 loop spans 12 amino acids. The CDR3 sequence is CASSLDQGLAFF. CDR3 DNA: TGTGCCAGCAGCTTAGATCAGGGATTGGCTTTCTTT.

This clonotype has at least ten counts. The chain has TRBV11-2 and TRBJ1-6; weak D call: TRBD1 (5 bases). Germline V gene sequence: CDR1 SGHAT, CDR2 FQNNGV. V shed 0 bases and J shed 10 bases, with 16 bases lying between them. This CDR3 is 16 amino acids long. CDR3 bases: TGTGCCAGCAGCTTAGATAACGAGCGGGACCGCTCACCCCTCCACTTT. It is translated as CASSLDNERDRSPLHF.

Only a few counts were recorded for this clonotype. In DNA form, the CDR3 reads TGTGCCATCAGTGACTCGACTAGCGGGAGGCTCACAGATACGCAGTATTTT. Its protein is CAISDSTSGRLTDTQYF. The V call is TRBV10-3, the J call TRBJ2-3; 13 nucleotides match TRBD2. CDR1 and CDR2 (germline): ENHRY, SYGVKD. The CDR3 runs 17 residues. With V trimmed by 3 bases and J by 2 bases, 5 bases remained unmatched.

This clonotype was observed a few times. V gene TRBV5-1 combines with J gene TRBJ1-1, with TRBD1 matching over 7 bases. This CDR3 has 14 amino acids. With V trimmed by 4 bases and J by 0 bases, 3 bases remained unmatched. CDR1 and CDR2 from the germline V gene are SGHRS and YFSETQ. CDR3 sequence (DNA): TGCGCCAGCAGCCTACAGGGGATGAACACTGAAGCTTTCTTT. It is translated as CASSLQGMNTEAFF.

Many counts were recorded for this clonotype. The chain has TRBV7-2 and TRBJ2-1; a weak D match, TRBD1 (6 bases). Trimming left V 5 bases short and J 4 bases short, with 18 bases between. CDR3 length: 16 amino acids. Germline V gene data show CDR1 as SGHTA and CDR2 as FQGNSA. The CDR3 reads CASSPQQGRTYNEQFF. Written as DNA, the CDR3 is TGTGCCAGCAGCCCCCAACAGGGCCGAACATACAATGAGCAGTTCTTC.

This clonotype was detected a few times. This sequence joins TRBV20-1 and TRBJ1-1; 10 bases are a match to TRBD1. V was clipped by 5 bases and J by 0 bases; unmatched bases: 6. Germline values: CDR1 DFQATT, CDR2 SNEGSKA (reference sequence). CDR3 size: 15 residues. CDR3 sequence (DNA): TGCAGTGCTGGGGACAGGGGCCTTTTGAACACTGAAGCTTTCTTT. Protein product: CSAGDRGLLNTEAFF.

V and J are TRBV30 and TRBJ2-3, with 10 positions matching TRBD2. The CDR3 is 17 residues long. The V segment lost 1 base and the J segment 2 bases; nucleotides outside the gene matches: 9. CDR1 GTSNPN and CDR2 SVGIG come from the germline V gene (reference sequence). The CDR3 DNA is TGTGCCTGGAGTGGTGGCCGTAGCGGGGGGTTCACAGATACGCAGTATTTT. Amino acids: CAWSGGRSGGFTDTQYF. Filled out from reference TRBV30 and TRBJ2-3, the complete variable domain reads SQTIHQWPATLVQPVGSPLSLECTVEGTSNPNLYWYRQAAGRGLQLLFYSVGIGQISSEVPQNLSASRPQDRQFILSSKKLLLSDSGFYLCAWSGGRSGGFTDTQYFGPGTRLTVL.

There are many counts of this clonotype. The V gene is TRBV12-3 or TRBV12-4, the J gene TRBJ2-6; no firm D call. V gave up 4 bases and J gave up 0 bases, with 4 bases separating them. The CDR3 consists of 14 residues. The CDR3 reads CASSYASGANVLTF. Written as DNA, the CDR3 is TGTGCCAGCAGTTATGCCTCTGGGGCCAACGTCCTGACTTTC.

The genes are TRBV2 and TRBJ2-1, with 11 bases fitting TRBD2. CDR1 and CDR2 from the germline V gene are SNHLY and FYNNEI. The J segment lost 7 bases and the V segment lost 5 bases, leaving 4 bases of the junction unmatched. This CDR3 spans 14 amino acids. CDR3 sequence (DNA): TGTGCCAGCAGTCTAGCGGGGGGCTCGAATGAGCAGTTCTTC. Translating it yields CASSLAGGSNEQFF. Together with reference TRBV2 and TRBJ2-1, the CDR3 gives the full variable domain: EPEVTQTPSHQVTQMGQEVILRCVPISNHLYFYWYRQILGQKVEFLVSFYNNEISEKSEIFDDQFSVERPDGSNFTLKIRSTKLEDSAMYFCASSLAGGSNEQFFGPGTRLTVL.

The genes are TRBV7-7 and TRBJ2-5; the D gene is possibly TRBD1 (5 bases). The length of the CDR3 is 15 residues. Deletions cut 3 bases from V and 0 bases from J, with 11 bases between. CDR1 is SSHAT and CDR2 is FNYEAQ in the germline V gene (reference sequence). CDR3 in amino acids: CASSLMAGYQETQYF. Written as DNA, the CDR3 is TGTGCCAGCAGCTTGATGGCAGGGTACCAAGAGACCCAGTACTTC.

The chain recombines TRBV7-9 with TRBJ2-1, with 7 bases matching TRBD2. The CDR3 is 17 amino acids. The trim removed 4 bases at V and 3 bases at J, leaving 12 bases unmatched. Germline-derived CDR1 and CDR2 are SEHNR and FQNEAQ (reference sequence). In DNA, the CDR3 is TGTGCCAGCAGCTCCCAGTTCGCGGGAGATCTCTACAATGAGCAGTTCTTC. This codes for CASSSQFAGDLYNEQFF. Supplemented by reference TRBV7-9 and TRBJ2-1, the full variable domain reads DTGVSQNPRHKITKRGQNVTFRCDPISEHNRLYWYRQTLGQGPEFLTYFQNEAQLEKSRLLSDRFSAERPKGSFSTLEIQRTEQGDSAMYLCASSSQFAGDLYNEQFFGPGTRLTVL.

In its sample, this clonotype is medium-sized (0.01 to 0.1%). This rearrangement joins TRBV7-8 to TRBJ2-3; D not resolved. Trimming shortened V by 3 bases and J by 0 bases, and 4 bases separated the two germline ends. This CDR3 comprises 13 residues. The germline gives CDR1 SGHVS, CDR2 FQNEAQ. CDR3 loop: CASSFSSTDTQYF. The CDR3 coding sequence is TGTGCCAGCAGCTTCTCTAGCACAGATACGCAGTATTTT.

This clonotype has just a few counts. This chain connects TRBV28 to TRBJ2-5; 9 nucleotides align to TRBD1. The germline V gene has CDR1 MDHEN and CDR2 SYDVKM. J was trimmed by 5 bases and V by 7 bases; bases with no gene match: 11. This CDR3 is 15 amino acids long. The CDR3 sequence: CASKSDRGFEETQYF. CDR3 in DNA: TGTGCCAGCAAATCGGACAGGGGCTTTGAGGAGACCCAGTACTTC.

This rearrangement joins TRBV30 to TRBJ2-1, with D possibly matching TRBD2 (5 bases). Trimming stripped 0 bases from V and 14 bases from J, with 17 bases between. Germline-derived CDR1 and CDR2 are GTSNPN and SVGIG (reference sequence). The length of the CDR3 is 13 residues. CDR3 in DNA: TGTGCCTGGAGTGTAACCGGAGCTAGCCGGGAGTTCTTC. Its protein is CAWSVTGASREFF.

This clonotype was detected ten times or more. J is TRBJ2-2 and V is TRBV5-4; 12 bases line up with TRBD2. Looked up from germline, CDR1 is SGHNT and CDR2 is YYREEE (reference sequence). Losses at the gene ends were 4 bases for V and 0 bases for J; bases not matched to a gene: 7. This CDR3 has 18 residues. The CDR3, as DNA: TGTGCCAGCAGCAAGGGACTAGCGGGTCACGCGAACACCGGGGAGCTGTTTTTT. As protein: CASSKGLAGHANTGELFF.

This clonotype came up many times. The chain employs TRBV29-1 and TRBJ2-1; weak D call: TRBD1 (6 bases). The V gene lost 5 bases and the J gene lost 0 bases, with 14 bases spanning the gap. This CDR3 is 15 amino acids long. CDR1 SQVTM and CDR2 ANQGSEA come from the germline V gene. This CDR3 reads CSVSPGAPSYNEQFF. DNA of the CDR3: TGCAGCGTTTCTCCAGGGGCCCCCTCCTACAATGAGCAGTTCTTC.

The rearrangement uses TRBV7-3 and TRBJ1-2, with 8 bases identical to TRBD1. This CDR3 has 17 amino acids. J lost 9 bases, V lost 2 bases, and 17 bases had no gene match. The germline V gene has CDR1 SGHTA and CDR2 FQGTGA. The DNA for the CDR3 is TGTGCCAGCAGCTTACAGGGCGTTAGGGACAGGCCCTCACGCTACACCTTC. It translates to CASSLQGVRDRPSRYTF.

This chain uses TRBV25-1 with TRBJ2-5; D is perhaps TRBD2 (6 bases). The CDR3 is 15 residues long. V was pared by 0 bases and J by 4 bases, with 12 bases between. The germline V gene encodes CDR1 MGHDK and CDR2 SYGVNS. CDR3 DNA sequence: TGTGCCAGCAGTGAATACTCGGGGGACCTAGAGACCCAGTACTTC. Translating it yields CASSEYSGDLETQYF.

The chain employs TRBV7-6 and TRBJ2-7; D is perhaps TRBD1 (5 bases). The CDR3 length is 14 residues. CDR1 SGHVS and CDR2 FNYEAQ come from the germline V gene. V was shortened by 7 bases and J by 5 bases, with 18 bases between the two germline ends. The CDR3 region is CASTSGQHHDEQYF. The CDR3 DNA follows: TGTGCCAGCACCTCAGGGCAGCATCACGACGAGCAGTACTTC.